Each of the 7 T cell receptor beta chains below was sequenced from the same sample in a study of cytomegalovirus exposure and HLA in healthy donors. It was with 60 Vbeta and 13 Jbeta primers that the PCR ran. The protocol was immunoSEQ multiplex PCR, while the TCRdb copy is restricted to in-frame clones and leaves out a portion. The sample has under 130,000 clones, around two thirds seen once. The sequencing input was PBMCs. Receptors originate from a man aged 45 to 65 in good health and CMV-seropositive.

V usage is TRBV12-5 and J usage is TRBJ2-1; TRBD2 matches 8 bases. V dropped 0 bases and J dropped 5; count of bases not matched to a gene: 9. Germline loops: CDR1 LGHNT, CDR2 FRNRAP. CDR3 length: 17 residues. The CDR3 spells CASGLVSGGVLNNEQFF. As DNA, the CDR3 is TGTGCTAGTGGTTTGGTCAGCGGGGGAGTACTTAACAATGAGCAGTTCTTC.

The chain employs TRBV15 and TRBJ1-1, with unresolved D. The CDR3 consists of 12 residues. Germline V gives CDR1 LNHNV, CDR2 YYDKDF (reference sequence). Trimming shortened V by 5 bases and J by 8 bases, and 12 bases separated the two germline ends. The CDR3 nucleotides read TGTGCCACCAGCGCGGTCGGAAGAGAAGCTTTCTTT. Residues: CATSAVGREAFF.

CDR3 nucleotides: TGTGCCAGCAGCCAAGGCGCCCTAGCGAAATACAATGAGCAGTTCTTC. Residues: CASSQGALAKYNEQFF. V gene TRBV14 combines with J gene TRBJ2-1; D is possibly TRBD2 (6 bases). V was cut by 1 base and J by 4 bases, with 14 bases left in between. The CDR3 is made up of 16 amino acids. Germline V lookup: CDR1 SGHDN, CDR2 FVKESK.

The sample holds a few counts of this clone. The V and J genes are TRBV11-2 and TRBJ1-1; 7 nucleotides match TRBD1. The CDR3 has 14 amino acids. V trimming: 1 base; J trimming: 2 bases; junction bases outside the gene matches: 1. Per germline, CDR1 SGHAT and CDR2 FQNNGV. Here the CDR3 reads CASSLGQGNTEAFF. The CDR3 region has the DNA TGTGCCAGCAGCTTAGGACAGGGAAACACTGAAGCTTTCTTT.

The chain links TRBV5-1 to TRBJ1-1; D is uncertain. Looked up from germline, CDR1 is SGHRS and CDR2 is YFSETQ. Trimming pared 0 bases from V and 2 bases from J, leaving 11 bases between. The CDR3 loop spans 15 amino acids. The CDR3 sequence is CASSLGASENTEAFF. The CDR3 DNA is TGCGCCAGCAGCTTGGGTGCCAGCGAAAACACTGAAGCTTTCTTT.

V gene TRBV5-1 combines with J gene TRBJ1-6; D is perhaps TRBD1 (6 bases). Trimming cost V 4 bases and J 10 bases, with 15 bases left between them. The germline CDR1 and CDR2 sequences are SGHRS and YFSETQ. This CDR3 contains 14 residues. The CDR3 region is CASSLAGGGSPLHF. The CDR3 bases are TGCGCCAGCAGCCTTGCGGGGGGCGGGTCACCCCTCCACTTT. Supplemented by reference TRBV5-1 and TRBJ1-6, the full variable domain reads KAGVTQTPRYLIKTRGQQVTLSCSPISGHRSVSWYQQTPGQGLQFLFEYFSETQRNKGNFPGRFSGRQFSNSRSEMNVSTLELGDSALYLCASSLAGGGSPLHFGNGTRLTVT.

This clone was found a few times. Other DNA sequences in this sample translate to the same CDR3. The CDR3 loop reads CASSLNSGELFF. CDR3 coding DNA: TGTGCCAGCAGCTTAAACTCCGGGGAGCTGTTTTTT. V gene TRBV7-2 combines with J gene TRBJ2-2; no clear D gene. The CDR3 has 12 residues. CDR1 and CDR2 (germline): SGHTA, FQGNSA. Trimming shortened V by 2 bases and J by 6 bases, and 4 bases separated the two germline ends.